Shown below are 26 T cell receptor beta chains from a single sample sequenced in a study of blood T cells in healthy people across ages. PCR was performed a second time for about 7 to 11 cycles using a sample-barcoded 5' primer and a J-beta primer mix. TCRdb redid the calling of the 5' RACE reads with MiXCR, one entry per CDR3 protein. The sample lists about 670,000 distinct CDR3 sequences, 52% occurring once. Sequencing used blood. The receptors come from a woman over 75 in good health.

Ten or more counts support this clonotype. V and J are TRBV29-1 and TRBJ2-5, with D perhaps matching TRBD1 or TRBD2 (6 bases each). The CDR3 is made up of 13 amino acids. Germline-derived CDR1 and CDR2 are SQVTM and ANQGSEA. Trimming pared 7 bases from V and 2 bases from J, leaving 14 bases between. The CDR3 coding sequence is TGCAGCGCCCTTAGGGGGACTCAAGAGACCCAGTACTTC. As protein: CSALRGTQETQYF.

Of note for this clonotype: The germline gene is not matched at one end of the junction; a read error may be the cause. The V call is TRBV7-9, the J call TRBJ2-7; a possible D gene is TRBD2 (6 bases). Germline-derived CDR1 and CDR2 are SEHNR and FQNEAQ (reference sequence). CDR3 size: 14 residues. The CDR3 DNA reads TGTGCCGGCAGCCTGACTAGTAGCTCCTACGAGCAGTACTTC. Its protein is CAGSLTSSSYEQYF.

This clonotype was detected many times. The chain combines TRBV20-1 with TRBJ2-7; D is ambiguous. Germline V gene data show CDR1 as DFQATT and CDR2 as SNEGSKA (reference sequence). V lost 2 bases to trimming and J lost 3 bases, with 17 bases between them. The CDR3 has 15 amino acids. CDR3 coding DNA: TGCAGTGCTAGAAATCAACAAACCTATAGCTACGAGCAGTACTTC. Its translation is CSARNQQTYSYEQYF.

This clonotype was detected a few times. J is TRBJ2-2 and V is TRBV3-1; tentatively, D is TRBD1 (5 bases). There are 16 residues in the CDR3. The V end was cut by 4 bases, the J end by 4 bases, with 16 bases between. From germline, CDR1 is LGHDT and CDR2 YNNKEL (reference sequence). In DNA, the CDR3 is TGTGCCAGCAGCCCCCGACAGTTTTTCAGCACCGGGGAGCTGTTTTTT. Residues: CASSPRQFFSTGELFF.

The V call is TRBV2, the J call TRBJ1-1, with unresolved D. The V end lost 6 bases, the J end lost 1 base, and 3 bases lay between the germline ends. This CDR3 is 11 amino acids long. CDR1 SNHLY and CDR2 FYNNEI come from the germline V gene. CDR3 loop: CASRSNTEAFF. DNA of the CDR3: TGTGCCAGCAGATCGAACACTGAAGCTTTCTTT.

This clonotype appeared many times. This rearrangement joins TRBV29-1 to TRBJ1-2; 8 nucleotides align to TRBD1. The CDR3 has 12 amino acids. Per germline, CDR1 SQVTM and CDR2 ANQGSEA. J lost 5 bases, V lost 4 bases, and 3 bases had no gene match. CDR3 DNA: TGCAGCGTTGCCCAGGGGGCGTATGGCTACACCTTC. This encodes CSVAQGAYGYTF.

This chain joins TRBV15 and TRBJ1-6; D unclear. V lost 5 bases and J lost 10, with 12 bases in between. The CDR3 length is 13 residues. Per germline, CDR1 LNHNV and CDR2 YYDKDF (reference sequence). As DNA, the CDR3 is TGTGCCACCAGCGTCGCAGGTTTCTCACCCCTCCACTTT. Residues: CATSVAGFSPLHF.

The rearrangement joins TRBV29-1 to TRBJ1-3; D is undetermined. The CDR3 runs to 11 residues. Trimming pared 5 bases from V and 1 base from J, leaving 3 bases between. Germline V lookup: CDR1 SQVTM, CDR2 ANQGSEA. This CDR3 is CSVNSGNTIYF. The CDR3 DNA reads TGCAGCGTTAATTCTGGAAACACCATATATTTT.

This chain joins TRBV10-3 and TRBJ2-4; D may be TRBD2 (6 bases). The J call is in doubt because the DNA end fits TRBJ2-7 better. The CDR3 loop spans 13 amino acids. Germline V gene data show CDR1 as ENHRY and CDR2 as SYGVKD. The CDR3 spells CAIAGNGVYEQYF. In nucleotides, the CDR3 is TGTGCCATCGCGGGGAACGGGGTTTACGAGCAGTACTTC.

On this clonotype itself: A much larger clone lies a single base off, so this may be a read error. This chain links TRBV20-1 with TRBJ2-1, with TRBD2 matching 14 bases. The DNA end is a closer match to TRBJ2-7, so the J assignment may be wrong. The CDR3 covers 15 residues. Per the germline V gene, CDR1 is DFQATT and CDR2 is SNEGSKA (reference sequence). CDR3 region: CSARLGLAGDNEQYF. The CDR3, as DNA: TGCAGTGCACGCCTGGGACTAGCGGGAGATAATGAGCAGTACTTC.

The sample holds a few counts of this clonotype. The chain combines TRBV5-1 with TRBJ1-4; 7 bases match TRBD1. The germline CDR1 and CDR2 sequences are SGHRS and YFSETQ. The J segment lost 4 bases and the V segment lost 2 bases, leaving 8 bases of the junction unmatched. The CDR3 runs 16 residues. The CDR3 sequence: CASSFRPGQFNEKLFF. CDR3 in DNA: TGCGCCAGCAGCTTTCGACCGGGACAGTTTAATGAAAAACTGTTTTTT.

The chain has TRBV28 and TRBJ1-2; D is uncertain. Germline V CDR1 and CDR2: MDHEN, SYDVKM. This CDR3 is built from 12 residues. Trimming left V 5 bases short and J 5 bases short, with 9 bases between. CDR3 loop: CASSLAQYGYTF. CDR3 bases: TGTGCCAGCAGTCTTGCCCAGTATGGCTACACCTTC.

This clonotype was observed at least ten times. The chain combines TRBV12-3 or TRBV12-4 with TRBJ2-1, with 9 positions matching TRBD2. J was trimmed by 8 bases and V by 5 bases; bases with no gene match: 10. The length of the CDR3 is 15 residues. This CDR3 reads CASSLVAGVFHEQFF. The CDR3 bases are TGTGCCAGCAGTCTCGTAGCGGGAGTTTTCCATGAGCAGTTCTTC.

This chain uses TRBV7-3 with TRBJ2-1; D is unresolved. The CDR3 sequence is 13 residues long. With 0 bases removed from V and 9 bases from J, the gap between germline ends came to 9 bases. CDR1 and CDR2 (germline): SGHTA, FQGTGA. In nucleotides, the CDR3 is TGTGCCAGCAGCTTAACAGCCTGGGGTGAGCAGTTCTTC. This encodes CASSLTAWGEQFF.

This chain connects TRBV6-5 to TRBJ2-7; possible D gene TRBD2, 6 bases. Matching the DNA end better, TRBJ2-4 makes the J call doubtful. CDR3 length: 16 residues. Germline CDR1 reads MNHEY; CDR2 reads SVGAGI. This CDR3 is CASSFTHGGSINIQYF. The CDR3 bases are TGTGCCAGCAGTTTCACCCACGGGGGATCTATAAACATTCAGTACTTC.

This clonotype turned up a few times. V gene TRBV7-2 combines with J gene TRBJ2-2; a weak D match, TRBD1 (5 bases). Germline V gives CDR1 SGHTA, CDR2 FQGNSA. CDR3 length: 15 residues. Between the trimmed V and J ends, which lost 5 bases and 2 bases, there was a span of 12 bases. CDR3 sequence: CASSPRQINTGELFF. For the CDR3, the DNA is TGTGCCAGCAGCCCCAGACAGATAAACACCGGGGAGCTGTTTTTT.

The CDR3 spells CASTRASGATEAFF. The CDR3 DNA reads as TGTGCCAGCACCCGAGCTAGCGGGGCCACTGAAGCTTTCTTT. This rearrangement joins TRBV3-1 to TRBJ1-1, with a tentative D call TRBD1 (5 bases). This CDR3 region has 14 residues. CDR1 LGHDT and CDR2 YNNKEL come from the germline V gene (reference sequence). Trimming removed 7 bases from V and 4 bases from J, with 16 bases in between.

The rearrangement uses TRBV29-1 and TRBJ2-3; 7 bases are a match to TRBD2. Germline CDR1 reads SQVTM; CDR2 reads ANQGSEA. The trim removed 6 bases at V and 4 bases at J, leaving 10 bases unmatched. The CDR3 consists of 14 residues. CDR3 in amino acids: CSVMREPGADTQYF. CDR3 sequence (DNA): TGCAGCGTAATGCGGGAGCCTGGGGCAGATACGCAGTATTTT.

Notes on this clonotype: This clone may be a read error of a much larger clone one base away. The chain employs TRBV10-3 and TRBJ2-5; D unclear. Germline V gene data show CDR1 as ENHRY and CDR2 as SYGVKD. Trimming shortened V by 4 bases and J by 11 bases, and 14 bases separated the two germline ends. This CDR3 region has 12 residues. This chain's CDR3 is CAISGSGHEQYF. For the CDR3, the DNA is TGTGCCATCAGTGGCTCGGGTCATGAGCAGTACTTC.

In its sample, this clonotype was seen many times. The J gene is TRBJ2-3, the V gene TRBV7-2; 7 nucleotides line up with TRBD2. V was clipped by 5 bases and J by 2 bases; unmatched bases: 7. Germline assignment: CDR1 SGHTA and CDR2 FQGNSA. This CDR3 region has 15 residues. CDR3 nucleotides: TGTGCCAGCAGCGCCGTGCTAGCGGTCACAGATACGCAGTATTTT. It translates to CASSAVLAVTDTQYF.

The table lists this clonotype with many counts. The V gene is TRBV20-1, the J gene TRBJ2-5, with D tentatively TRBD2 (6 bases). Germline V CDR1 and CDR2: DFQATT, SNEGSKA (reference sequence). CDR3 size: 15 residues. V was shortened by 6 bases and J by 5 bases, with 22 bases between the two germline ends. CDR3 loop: CSALPGSSQRETQYF. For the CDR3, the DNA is TGCAGTGCGCTCCCCGGGAGTTCCCAAAGGGAGACCCAGTACTTC.

The CDR3 protein is CASSLRVRADVQYF. As DNA, the CDR3 is TGTGCCAGCAGTCTCAGAGTGAGAGCAGATGTGCAGTATTTT. The gene calls are TRBV12-3 or TRBV12-4 and TRBJ2-3; the D is unclear. CDR3 length: 14 amino acids. Trimming removed 5 bases at V and 11 bases at J, with 20 bases between.

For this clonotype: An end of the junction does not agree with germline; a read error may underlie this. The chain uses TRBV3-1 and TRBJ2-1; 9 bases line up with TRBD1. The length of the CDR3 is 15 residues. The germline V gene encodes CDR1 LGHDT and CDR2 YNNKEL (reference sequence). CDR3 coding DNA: TGTGCCGGCAGCCGAGACAGGGGGTTGTACAATGAGCAGTTCTTC. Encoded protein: CAGSRDRGLYNEQFF.

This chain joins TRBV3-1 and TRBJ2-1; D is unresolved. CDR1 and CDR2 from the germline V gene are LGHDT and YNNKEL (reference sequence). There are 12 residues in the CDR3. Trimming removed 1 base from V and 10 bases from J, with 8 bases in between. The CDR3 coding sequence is TGTGCCAGCAGCCAAGGTTACGTCGAGCAGTTCTTC. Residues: CASSQGYVEQFF.

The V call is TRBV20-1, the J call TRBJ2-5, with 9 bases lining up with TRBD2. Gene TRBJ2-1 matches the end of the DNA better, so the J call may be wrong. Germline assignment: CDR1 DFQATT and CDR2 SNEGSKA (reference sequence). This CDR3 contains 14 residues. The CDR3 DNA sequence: TGCAGTGCTAATGTAGCGGGAGTAGGAGAGACCCAGTTCTTC. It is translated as CSANVAGVGETQFF.

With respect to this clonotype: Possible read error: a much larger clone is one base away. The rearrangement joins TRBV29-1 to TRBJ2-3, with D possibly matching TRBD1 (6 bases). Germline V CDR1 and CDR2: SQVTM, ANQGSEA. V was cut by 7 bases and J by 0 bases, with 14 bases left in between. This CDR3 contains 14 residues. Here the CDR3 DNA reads TGCAGCGAAAAACAGGGATCGAGCACAGATACGCAGTATTTT. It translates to CSEKQGSSTDTQYF.